Following are 29 T cell receptor beta chains from one sample sequenced in a study of OX40 agonist ivuxolimab in advanced cancers. Profiling relied on immunoSEQ multiplex PCR, and the TCRdb table lists in-frame clones only, not all of them. The data show tens of thousands of clones, around 80% seen once. Material: CD4+ or CD8+ T cells sorted from blood, obtained in a trial of the OX40 agonist ivuxolimab. The origin of the receptors is an adult with an advanced solid tumor such as melanoma, head and neck, liver or kidney cancer.

The rearrangement uses TRBV5-6 and TRBJ2-3; no clear D. The CDR3 totals 12 residues. Trimming left V 0 bases short and J 4 bases short, with 3 bases between. Germline CDR1 SGHDT, CDR2 YYEEEE. CDR3 protein: CASSLGADTQYF. The CDR3 DNA sequence: TGTGCCAGCAGCTTGGGCGCAGATACGCAGTATTTT.

V and J are TRBV10-3 and TRBJ1-2; D call uncertain. Germline V CDR1 and CDR2: ENHRY, SYGVKD. Trimming took 3 bases from V and 3 from J, leaving 5 bases between them. The CDR3 runs 12 residues. DNA of the CDR3: TGTGCCATCAGTGACAACGACTATGGCTACACCTTC. Its translation is CAISDNDYGYTF.

The chain combines TRBV6-5 with TRBJ1-2, with D possibly being TRBD1 (5 bases). Trimming shortened V by 7 bases and J by 4 bases, and 13 bases separated the two germline ends. The CDR3 is made up of 13 amino acids. Germline CDR1 MNHEY, CDR2 SVGAGI. In DNA form, the CDR3 reads TGTGCCAGCATTGACAGCGGGGGCTATGGCTACACCTTC. Translating it yields CASIDSGGYGYTF.

The chain recombines TRBV5-3 with TRBJ2-1; D is uncertain. TRBV5-3 is treated as an ORF (open reading frame) with a function not yet certain. The V gene lost 4 bases and the J gene lost 0 bases, with 14 bases spanning the gap. CDR3 length: 16 residues. The chain's CDR3 is CARSVQTVSSYNEQFF. The CDR3 region has the DNA TGTGCCAGAAGCGTTCAAACGGTAAGCTCCTACAATGAGCAGTTCTTC.

This rearrangement joins TRBV6-6 to TRBJ1-5; D gene ambiguous. Trimming removed 6 bases from V and 2 bases from J, with 11 bases in between. This CDR3 contains 14 residues. Germline V gene lookup returns CDR1 MNHNY and CDR2 SVGAGI (reference sequence). Here the CDR3 reads CASRQDLRNQPQHF. The CDR3, as DNA: TGTGCCAGCAGGCAGGATCTTCGCAATCAGCCCCAGCATTTT.

This sequence joins TRBV27 and TRBJ2-2, with TRBD1 matching 7 bases. V shed 5 bases, J shed 5 bases, and the junction held 8 bases outside the gene matches. The CDR3 sequence is 15 residues long. The germline gives CDR1 MNHEY, CDR2 SMNVEV (reference sequence). The CDR3 is CASSNRQGITGELFF. The CDR3 DNA reads as TGTGCCAGCAGTAATCGACAGGGTATTACCGGGGAGCTGTTTTTT.

V gene TRBV10-3 combines with J gene TRBJ1-5; unclear D gene. CDR3 length equals 15 residues. V was clipped by 2 bases and J by 0 bases, with 8 bases between them. Germline lookup yields CDR1 ENHRY and CDR2 SYGVKD. DNA of the CDR3: TGTGCCATCAGTGAGGTCGGTTATAGCAATCAGCCCCAGCATTTT. Translated, it gives CAISEVGYSNQPQHF.

The V call is TRBV7-9, the J call TRBJ2-3; D perhaps matches TRBD2 (6 bases). V lost 4 bases and J 4 bases, leaving 18 bases between the germline ends. There are 16 residues in the CDR3. Germline assignment: CDR1 SEHNR and CDR2 FQNEAQ (reference sequence). The CDR3, as DNA: TGTGCCAGCAGCTCCCTTCGACCGGAGGGCGCAGATACGCAGTATTTT. Translation: CASSSLRPEGADTQYF.

This chain links TRBV30 with TRBJ2-5; D remains ambiguous. V was pared by 3 bases and J by 2 bases, with 4 bases between. There are 11 residues in the CDR3. CDR1 and CDR2 from the germline V gene are GTSNPN and SVGIG (reference sequence). The CDR3 region is CAWSAQETQYF. CDR3 DNA: TGTGCCTGGAGCGCTCAAGAGACCCAGTACTTC.

The chain has TRBV10-3 and TRBJ1-2, with D maybe TRBD1 (5 bases). Trimming removed 11 bases at V and 4 bases at J, with 14 bases between. CDR1 is ENHRY and CDR2 is SYGVKD in the germline V gene. This CDR3 spans 12 amino acids. The CDR3 loop is CALGDRSYGYTF. CDR3 DNA: TGTGCCCTTGGGGACCGCAGCTATGGCTACACCTTC.

The chain employs TRBV27 and TRBJ1-5; D uncertain. This CDR3 is built from 13 residues. CDR1 and CDR2 from the germline V gene are MNHEY and SMNVEV (reference sequence). V gave up 0 bases and J gave up 7 bases, with 7 bases separating them. The CDR3 loop is CASSLSGYQPQHF. CDR3 nucleotides: TGTGCCAGCAGTTTATCTGGGTACCAGCCCCAGCATTTT.

This chain joins TRBV10-3 and TRBJ2-7; D perhaps matches TRBD2 (5 bases). The CDR3 runs to 13 residues. Germline V lookup: CDR1 ENHRY, CDR2 SYGVKD. The V end lost 0 bases, the J end lost 5 bases, and 8 bases lay between the germline ends. Here the CDR3 reads CAISESGVHEQYF. The CDR3 DNA is TGTGCCATCAGTGAGTCCGGGGTCCACGAGCAGTACTTC.

The chain recombines TRBV7-2 with TRBJ2-7, with 7 nucleotides matching TRBD2. The ends lost 7 bases at V and 5 bases at J; junction bases unmatched: 17. This CDR3 is built from 16 residues. The V gene's germline CDR1 is SGHTA and CDR2 FQGNSA. For the CDR3, the DNA is TGTGCCAGCACCTTGGGGACTAATCTTTTCGGCCACGAGCAGTACTTC. It is translated as CASTLGTNLFGHEQYF.

This clone was picked up one time. The junction and the germline gene differ at one end; a read error may be behind it. The gene calls are TRBV7-7 and TRBJ2-2; tentatively, D is TRBD2 (5 bases). CDR1 SSHAT and CDR2 FNYEAQ come from the germline V gene (reference sequence). The CDR3 totals 13 residues. CDR3 sequence: CASSLGGHGELFF. As DNA, the CDR3 is TGTGCTAGCAGCTTAGGAGGTCACGGGGAGCTGTTTTTT.

This clone was seen once. DNA for the CDR3: TGTGCCAGCAGCACTGACAGGTTCGGGGGCAATCAGCCCCAGCATTTT. It codes for CASSTDRFGGNQPQHF. The chain recombines TRBV5-5 with TRBJ1-5; weak D call: TRBD1 (6 bases). This CDR3 is 16 amino acids long. The ends were cut back, 4 bases at V and 2 bases at J, with 16 bases in the middle. Germline V gene sequence: CDR1 SGHKS, CDR2 YYEKEE (reference sequence).

The rearrangement links TRBV7-2 to TRBJ2-1; the match to TRBD2 covers 9 bases. There are 16 residues in the CDR3. Trimming removed 0 bases from V and 6 bases from J; junction bases left unmatched: 6. Germline CDR1 is SGHTA and CDR2 is FQGNSA. The CDR3 DNA reads TGTGCCAGCAGCTTAGCGTGGGGACTAGCCTTCAATGAGCAGTTCTTC. Residues: CASSLAWGLAFNEQFF.

This clone appeared once. The chain carries TRBV28 and TRBJ1-4; possible D gene TRBD1, 6 bases. The CDR3 length is 13 residues. V shed 7 bases and J shed 5 bases, with 11 bases lying between them. Germline CDR1 is MDHEN and CDR2 is SYDVKM. The CDR3 loop reads CASTTGLNEKLFF. The CDR3 DNA is TGTGCCAGCACCACAGGGTTGAATGAAAAACTGTTTTTT.

The chain is built from TRBV2 and TRBJ2-1; 10 nucleotides align to TRBD2. Looked up from germline, CDR1 is SNHLY and CDR2 is FYNNEI. CDR3 length: 15 amino acids. The V and J ends lost 3 bases and 4 bases, in that order; junction bases with no gene match: 3. CDR3 sequence (DNA): TGTGCCAGCAGTGACCGGACTAGCGGATACAATGAGCAGTTCTTC. Protein product: CASSDRTSGYNEQFF.

The chain carries TRBV9 and TRBJ1-1, with no clear D. The CDR3 is made up of 14 amino acids. Germline CDR1 is SGDLS and CDR2 is YYNGEE. V lost 1 base, J lost 5 bases, and 12 bases lay in between. The CDR3 DNA is TGTGCCAGCAGCGTAAGGACCGAGAAGACTGAAGCTTTCTTT. Translation: CASSVRTEKTEAFF.

The rearrangement links TRBV29-1 to TRBJ2-7; D is uncertain. Germline values: CDR1 SQVTM, CDR2 ANQGSEA. The V end was cut by 7 bases, the J end by 5 bases, with 21 bases between. CDR3 length equals 14 residues. The DNA for the CDR3 is TGCAGCGCGATACCTCGGGCCTCGGTGGACGAGCAGTACTTC. Protein: CSAIPRASVDEQYF.

The J gene is TRBJ1-2, the V gene TRBV7-9; maybe TRBD1 (5 bases). Looked up from germline, CDR1 is SEHNR and CDR2 is FQNEAQ (reference sequence). The V end was cut by 6 bases, the J end by 3 bases, with 23 bases between. The CDR3 has 17 amino acids. CDR3 bases: TGTGCCAGCAGTGACTGGGTCCGACAGACCCAAGACTATGGCTACACCTTC. Translating gives CASSDWVRQTQDYGYTF.

The CDR3 here is CASNEGEGVADTQYF. As DNA, the CDR3 is TGTGCCAGTAACGAGGGGGAAGGGGTTGCAGATACGCAGTATTTT. The V and J genes are TRBV19 and TRBJ2-3; TRBD1 might be the D (6 bases). CDR1 and CDR2 from the germline V gene are LNHDA and SQIVND (reference sequence). The V and J ends lost 7 bases and 4 bases respectively, with 18 bases between them. This CDR3 has 15 residues.

The chain carries TRBV7-2 and TRBJ2-1; perhaps D is TRBD1 or TRBD2 (6 bases each). The V gene's germline CDR1 is SGHTA and CDR2 FQGNSA. Trimming pared 1 base from V and 6 bases from J, leaving 13 bases between. The length of the CDR3 is 15 residues. In DNA, the CDR3 is TGTGCCAGCAGCTTAGATCGGGGGCTGGGCAATGAGCAGTTCTTC. It yields the protein CASSLDRGLGNEQFF.

CDR3 sequence: CASSLDQGGHYSYEQYF. The CDR3 DNA reads as TGCGCCAGCAGCTTGGATCAGGGGGGCCATTATTCCTACGAGCAGTACTTC. This chain uses TRBV5-1 with TRBJ2-7; possibly TRBD1 for D (7 bases). Germline CDR1 reads SGHRS; CDR2 reads YFSETQ. The CDR3 spans 17 residues. The V end was cut by 0 bases, the J end by 1 base, with 17 bases between.

This rearrangement joins TRBV9 to TRBJ1-2; perhaps TRBD1 as D (5 bases). Germline CDR1 SGDLS, CDR2 YYNGEE. The CDR3 runs 12 residues. V lost 7 bases and J 8 bases, leaving 15 bases between the germline ends. The CDR3 is CASLKGPRGYTF. Written as DNA, the CDR3 is TGTGCCAGCCTGAAGGGACCGAGAGGCTACACCTTC.

The CDR3 region has the DNA TGTGCCAGCAGCGTAGGACCAAGTGGGAGGGCCGGGCATGAGCAGTTCTTC. Residues: CASSVGPSGRAGHEQFF. V usage is TRBV9 and J usage is TRBJ2-1, with 7 bases lining up with TRBD2. V lost 0 bases, J lost 8 bases, and 14 bases stayed unmatched. CDR3 size: 17 residues. Germline CDR1 is SGDLS and CDR2 is YYNGEE.

The V and J genes are TRBV5-1 and TRBJ2-5, with 11 positions matching TRBD2. Germline CDR1 reads SGHRS; CDR2 reads YFSETQ. Trimming removed 7 bases from V and 4 bases from J; junction bases left unmatched: 9. The CDR3 spans 15 residues. CDR3 bases: TGCGCCAGCTTCATAGCGGGAGGGCCGGGAGAGACCCAGTACTTC. It specifies CASFIAGGPGETQYF. Looking up the rest from reference TRBV5-1 and TRBJ2-5 gives the full variable domain: KAGVTQTPRYLIKTRGQQVTLSCSPISGHRSVSWYQQTPGQGLQFLFEYFSETQRNKGNFPGRFSGRQFSNSRSEMNVSTLELGDSALYLCASFIAGGPGETQYFGPGTRLLVL.

This chain uses TRBV19 with TRBJ1-2, with a tentative D call TRBD1 (5 bases). The CDR3 has 14 residues. Trimming left V 2 bases short and J 4 bases short, with 11 bases between. Per the germline V gene, CDR1 is LNHDA and CDR2 is SQIVND (reference sequence). CDR3 nucleotides: TGTGCCAGTAGTATAAGGGGACGAATCTATGGCTACACCTTC. It codes for CASSIRGRIYGYTF.

The chain employs TRBV30 and TRBJ2-2, with D tentatively TRBD1 (5 bases). Trimming pared 2 bases from V and 4 bases from J, leaving 11 bases between. Looked up from germline, CDR1 is GTSNPN and CDR2 is SVGIG (reference sequence). The CDR3 extends over 14 amino acids. The CDR3 loop reads CAWSQAGITGELFF. CDR3 in DNA: TGTGCCTGGAGTCAGGCAGGGATCACCGGGGAGCTGTTTTTT. Based on the CDR3 plus reference TRBV30 and TRBJ2-2, the full variable domain is SQTIHQWPATLVQPVGSPLSLECTVEGTSNPNLYWYRQAAGRGLQLLFYSVGIGQISSEVPQNLSASRPQDRQFILSSKKLLLSDSGFYLCAWSQAGITGELFFGEGSRLTVL.